The clone carrying this T cell receptor (beta chain) has only a few counts. These data originate in a study of shared clonotypes between healthy human individuals. Trimming cost V 5 bases and J 5 bases, with 10 bases left between them. CDR1 SGHTA and CDR2 FQGNSA come from the germline V gene. CDR3 length equals 14 residues. Libraries were prepared by immunoSEQ multiplex PCR; TCRdb keeps only in-frame clonotypes and omits some of them. The sample yields over a million clones, around four fifths seen once. The V call is TRBV7-2, the J call TRBJ1-6; weak D call: TRBD1 (5 bases). Source material: memory CD4+ T cells sorted from blood. This sample's subset: CD45RA-negative fraction. The clonotype comes from a man aged 18 to 35 in good health. CDR3 region: CASSIRGDNSPLHF. The CDR3 DNA is TGTGCCAGCAGCATAAGGGGAGATAATTCACCCCTCCACTTT.